This TCR beta chain derives from a study of cytomegalovirus exposure and HLA in healthy donors. Sequenced by immunoSEQ multiplex PCR; TCRdb stores in-frame clones only, minus some. The sample includes over 80,000 clones, around 85% of them seen just once. Trimming cost V 10 bases and J 6 bases, with 11 bases left between them. The CDR3 is made up of 11 amino acids. From germline, CDR1 is LNHDA and CDR2 SQIVND (reference sequence). Study outcomes and limitations: For cytomegalovirus status, the classifier reportedly gave diagnoses with high specificity and sensitivity. Whilst most TCR sequences proved rare, a subset of public TCRs occurred across many donors.

As to this clone: The antigen remains undetermined.

The TCR originated in a man younger than 35 in good health and CMV-seropositive. The sample comprised PBMCs. The chain links TRBV19 to TRBJ2-3; no clear D gene. CDR3 nucleotides: TGTGCCACCCTAACCGGGGATACGCAGTATTTT. Its protein is CATLTGDTQYF.